Listed below are T cell receptor beta chains from one sample, sequenced in a study of cytomegalovirus exposure and HLA in healthy donors. The assay was immunoSEQ multiplex PCR, and TCRdb's table has in-frame clones only and misses some. Among 65,000 to 85,000 clones, roughly 80% were seen once, and the ten largest hold 2.4%. The sample taken for sequencing was PBMCs. Source of these receptors: a woman in her 50s in good health and CMV-seronegative. Both conserved end residues are part of each CDR3. The D gene is left open where the match is weak. Only some rows state a clone size, as once, few, many or a class for expanded clones.

D gene | clone size | J gene | V gene | CDR3 DNA | CDR3 protein
NA | once | TRBJ2-1 | TRBV27 | TGTGCCAGCAGTTTACCCCCCGGGCAGTTCTTC | CASSLPPGQFF
NA | NA | TRBJ1-4 | TRBV30 | TGTGCCTGGAGTCCGGCGGGGACGTCAAATGAAAAACTGTTTTTT | CAWSPAGTSNEKLFF
NA | few | TRBJ2-1 | TRBV11-2 | TGTGCCAGCAGCATGCGGGGTCCCACCTACAATGAGCAGTTCTTC | CASSMRGPTYNEQFF
TRBD1 | few | TRBJ1-2 | TRBV6-1 | TGTGCCAGCAGTCCCGGGACAGGGAAGTATGGCTACACCTTC | CASSPGTGKYGYTF
TRBD1 | NA | TRBJ2-7 | TRBV28 | TGTGCCAGCAGGTCGGACAGGGGGCTCTACGAGCAGTACTTC | CASRSDRGLYEQYF
NA | NA | TRBJ1-1 | TRBV4-1 | TGCGCCAGCAGCCATCTCGGCTCAGGGGCGAACACTGAAGCTTTCTTT | CASSHLGSGANTEAFF
NA | NA | TRBJ1-2 | TRBV27 | TGTGCCAGCAGTTTATCCCAGAAAAATAACTATGGCTACACCTTC | CASSLSQKNNYGYTF
TRBD1 | NA | TRBJ2-2 | TRBV11-2 | TGTGCCAGCAGCGGAGGACAGGCCAACACCGGGGAGCTGTTTTTT | CASSGGQANTGELFF
NA | NA | TRBJ1-1 | TRBV2 | TGTGCCAGCACCCTCGTCACTGAAGCTTTCTTT | CASTLVTEAFF
TRBD2 | NA | TRBJ2-7 | TRBV5-8 | TGTGCCAGCAGCCTCGCTATAGCGGGAGGAGGTACCTACGAGCAGTACTTC | CASSLAIAGGGTYEQYF
NA | NA | TRBJ2-7 | TRBV7-9 | TGTGCCAGCAGCTCCTCATCGGACTGGCTGCTCGAGCAGTACTTC | CASSSSSDWLLEQYF
TRBD1 | once | TRBJ1-5 | TRBV7-8 | TGTGCCAGCAGCTACAGGGGGGATCAGCCCCAGCATTTT | CASSYRGDQPQHF
TRBD1 | NA | TRBJ1-6 | TRBV7-2 | TGTGCCAGCAGCCTTTTGCAGGGGGGAAATTCACCCCTCCACTTT | CASSLLQGGNSPLHF
TRBD2 | NA | TRBJ2-2 | TRBV6-1 | TGTGCCAGCGGAGGCGGGAGGGCCAGCACCGGGGAGCTGTTTTTT | CASGGGRASTGELFF
NA | NA | TRBJ2-2 | TRBV7-9 | TGTGCCAGCAGCTTAGCGGGGGCCTACACCGGGGAGCTGTTTTTT | CASSLAGAYTGELFF
NA | NA | TRBJ2-7 | TRBV28 | TGTGCCAGCAGCTTAAGGGGTGCCTACGAGCAGTACTTC | CASSLRGAYEQYF
TRBD1 | NA | TRBJ1-6 | TRBV18 | TGTGCCAGCTCCCTACACGAGACAGGGCACAATTCACCCCTCCACTTT | CASSLHETGHNSPLHF
TRBD1 | once | TRBJ1-4 | TRBV9 | TGTGCCAGCAGCCCGGGACAGAGACCCGCAACTAATGAAAAACTGTTTTTT | CASSPGQRPATNEKLFF
NA | NA | TRBJ1-1 | TRBV7-3 | TGTGCCAGCAGCACGGACAGGAACACTGAAGCTTTCTTT | CASSTDRNTEAFF